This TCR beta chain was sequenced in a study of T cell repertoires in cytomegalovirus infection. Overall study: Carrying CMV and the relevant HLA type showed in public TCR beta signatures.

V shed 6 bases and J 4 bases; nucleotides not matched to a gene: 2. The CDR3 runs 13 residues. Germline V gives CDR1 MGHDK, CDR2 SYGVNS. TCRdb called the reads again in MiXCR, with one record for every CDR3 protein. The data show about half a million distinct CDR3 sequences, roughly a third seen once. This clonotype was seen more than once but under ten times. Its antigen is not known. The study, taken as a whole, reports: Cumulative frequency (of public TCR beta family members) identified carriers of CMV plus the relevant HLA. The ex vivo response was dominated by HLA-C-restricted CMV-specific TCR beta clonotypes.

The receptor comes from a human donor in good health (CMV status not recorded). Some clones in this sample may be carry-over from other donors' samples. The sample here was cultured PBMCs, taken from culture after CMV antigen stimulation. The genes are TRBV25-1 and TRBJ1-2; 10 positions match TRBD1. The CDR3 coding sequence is TGTGCCAGCAGAGGGACAGGGGTCTATGGCTACACCTTC. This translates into CASRGTGVYGYTF.